The 26 T cell receptor beta chains in this list originate from one sample, sequenced in a study of graft-versus-host responses after intestinal transplantation. TCRdb keeps only in-frame clones here, not all; method: immunoSEQ multiplex PCR. The data show approximately 32,000 clones, more than 90% seen once. The source was PBMCs, collected 16 days after intestinal transplant. These receptor sequences come from a human patient who received an intestinal transplant, so some T cells may come from the graft donor.

This chain links TRBV2 with TRBJ2-1; weak D call: TRBD2 (7 bases). V was cut by 7 bases and J by 3 bases, with 19 bases left in between. Per the germline V gene, CDR1 is SNHLY and CDR2 is FYNNEI. This CDR3 comprises 16 residues. The CDR3 reads CASTGVRGGDYNEQFF. CDR3 in DNA: TGTGCCAGCACCGGGGTGAGGGGGGGCGACTACAATGAGCAGTTCTTC.

This chain connects TRBV30 to TRBJ2-1, with D possibly matching TRBD2 (6 bases). The CDR3 loop spans 14 amino acids. V was trimmed by 3 bases and J by 3 bases, leaving 12 bases between them. In germline, CDR1 is GTSNPN, CDR2 SVGIG (reference sequence). The CDR3 reads CAWRSSGLYNEQFF. Here the CDR3 DNA reads TGTGCCTGGAGAAGTAGCGGCCTCTACAATGAGCAGTTCTTC.

The chain joins TRBV4-1 to TRBJ2-1; a weak D match, TRBD1 (8 bases). The germline gives CDR1 MGHRA, CDR2 YSYEKL. V lost 0 bases and J 4 bases, leaving 13 bases between the germline ends. The CDR3 runs to 16 residues. The DNA of the CDR3 is TGCGCCAGCAGCCAAGACTACAGGGGGGGATACAATGAGCAGTTCTTC. Translated, it gives CASSQDYRGGYNEQFF.

V and J are TRBV2 and TRBJ2-3; 8 bases line up with TRBD2. J was trimmed by 1 base and V by 5 bases; bases with no gene match: 5. The CDR3 has 15 amino acids. Germline V gene data show CDR1 as SNHLY and CDR2 as FYNNEI. The CDR3 nucleotides are TGTGCCAGCAGTATGACTAGCGACCGCACAGATACGCAGTATTTT. It yields the protein CASSMTSDRTDTQYF.

V gene TRBV10-3 combines with J gene TRBJ2-7; 11 bases map to TRBD2. The CDR3 consists of 13 residues. Per the germline V gene, CDR1 is ENHRY and CDR2 is SYGVKD. J was trimmed by 2 bases and V by 10 bases; bases with no gene match: 4. CDR3 nucleotide sequence: TGTGCCACACTAGCGGGAGCCCCCTACGAGCAGTACTTC. This codes for CATLAGAPYEQYF.

This clone showed up just once. The V and J genes are TRBV7-9 and TRBJ2-1, with D maybe TRBD2 (6 bases). The length of the CDR3 is 16 residues. V was clipped by 4 bases and J by 6 bases, with 19 bases between them. From germline, CDR1 is SEHNR and CDR2 FQNEAQ (reference sequence). This CDR3 is CASSSKVGGRSNEQFF. CDR3 DNA sequence: TGTGCCAGCAGCTCCAAGGTTGGTGGGAGGTCCAATGAGCAGTTCTTC. Looking up the rest from reference TRBV7-9 and TRBJ2-1 gives the full variable domain: DTGVSQNPRHKITKRGQNVTFRCDPISEHNRLYWYRQTLGQGPEFLTYFQNEAQLEKSRLLSDRFSAERPKGSFSTLEIQRTEQGDSAMYLCASSSKVGGRSNEQFFGPGTRLTVL.

Here the CDR3 reads CASSQGQSRGEQYF. For the CDR3, the DNA is TGCGCCAGCAGCCAAGGTCAATCCCGGGGCGAGCAGTACTTC. J is TRBJ2-7 and V is TRBV4-1; maybe TRBD2 (5 bases). Germline V gene lookup returns CDR1 MGHRA and CDR2 YSYEKL. Trimming stripped 1 base from V and 6 bases from J, with 13 bases between. This CDR3 region has 14 residues.

The chain links TRBV10-3 to TRBJ2-1; 11 bases are shared with TRBD1. V dropped 3 bases and J dropped 0; count of bases not matched to a gene: 4. Per germline, CDR1 ENHRY and CDR2 SYGVKD. This CDR3 is built from 17 residues. DNA for the CDR3: TGTGCCATCAGTGAAGGGGGACAGGGGGGCTCCTACAATGAGCAGTTCTTC. Encoded protein: CAISEGGQGGSYNEQFF.

This sequence joins TRBV28 and TRBJ1-2; the match to TRBD1 covers 8 bases. Germline CDR1 MDHEN, CDR2 SYDVKM. This CDR3 spans 16 amino acids. V shed 5 bases, J shed 4 bases, and the junction held 12 bases outside the gene matches. CDR3 protein: CASSTPDRGPLYGYTF. The CDR3 region has the DNA TGTGCCAGCAGTACTCCCGACAGGGGTCCTCTCTATGGCTACACCTTC.

V usage is TRBV2 and J usage is TRBJ2-2, with D tentatively TRBD1 or TRBD2 (5 bases each). From germline, CDR1 is SNHLY and CDR2 FYNNEI. V shed 2 bases and J shed 4 bases, with 11 bases lying between them. The CDR3 is 15 amino acids. The CDR3 loop is CASSETVGRTGELFF. The CDR3 DNA sequence: TGTGCCAGCAGTGAAACAGTGGGACGCACCGGGGAGCTGTTTTTT. Variable domain in full (rest from reference TRBV2 and TRBJ2-2): EPEVTQTPSHQVTQMGQEVILRCVPISNHLYFYWYRQILGQKVEFLVSFYNNEISEKSEIFDDQFSVERPDGSNFTLKIRSTKLEDSAMYFCASSETVGRTGELFFGEGSRLTVL.

The chain recombines TRBV30 with TRBJ2-7, with 8 bases fitting TRBD2. J gave up 5 bases and V 3 bases, and 9 bases lay outside the gene matches. CDR1 is GTSNPN and CDR2 is SVGIG in the germline V gene (reference sequence). CDR3 length: 14 residues. Here the CDR3 reads CAWRVTSGGDEQYF. For the CDR3, the DNA is TGTGCCTGGAGGGTAACCTCGGGGGGGGACGAGCAGTACTTC.

The chain recombines TRBV2 with TRBJ2-3, with a tentative D call TRBD1 (5 bases). This CDR3 contains 14 residues. Germline CDR1 SNHLY, CDR2 FYNNEI. The V end was cut by 1 base, the J end by 4 bases, with 9 bases between. For the CDR3, the DNA is TGTGCCAGCAGTGAAGGGCAGGGTTCAGATACGCAGTATTTT. Translation gives CASSEGQGSDTQYF. Full variable domain (remainder filled in from reference TRBV2 and TRBJ2-3): EPEVTQTPSHQVTQMGQEVILRCVPISNHLYFYWYRQILGQKVEFLVSFYNNEISEKSEIFDDQFSVERPDGSNFTLKIRSTKLEDSAMYFCASSEGQGSDTQYFGPGTRLTVL.

The chain carries TRBV4-1 and TRBJ1-1; D might be TRBD1 (6 bases). The V gene's germline CDR1 is MGHRA and CDR2 YSYEKL. This CDR3 contains 14 residues. The V end was cut by 3 bases, the J end by 4 bases, with 12 bases between. The CDR3 sequence: CASSQLQGSTEAFF. The CDR3 bases are TGCGCCAGCAGCCAGCTTCAGGGGAGCACTGAAGCTTTCTTT.

This clone turned up a few times. The chain employs TRBV2 and TRBJ1-3; D might be TRBD1 (6 bases). The V gene lost 2 bases and the J gene lost 0 bases, with 14 bases spanning the gap. This CDR3 has 17 amino acids. Germline CDR1 and CDR2: SNHLY and FYNNEI. The CDR3 sequence is CASSERGRDTSGNTIYF. For the CDR3, the DNA is TGTGCCAGCAGTGAAAGGGGTCGGGACACCTCTGGAAACACCATATATTTT.

This sequence joins TRBV18 and TRBJ1-1; D is unclear. Germline CDR1 KGHSH, CDR2 LQKENI. V lost 4 bases, J lost 0 bases, and 15 bases lay in between. The CDR3 runs to 16 residues. CDR3 nucleotides: TGTGCCAGCTCACTTACCCAGCCAGGCTTGAACACTGAAGCTTTCTTT. Its translation is CASSLTQPGLNTEAFF.

The rearrangement uses TRBV5-5 and TRBJ1-5; D gene ambiguous. Trimming removed 3 bases at V and 6 bases at J, with 10 bases between. The CDR3 consists of 13 residues. Per germline, CDR1 SGHKS and CDR2 YYEKEE (reference sequence). The CDR3 loop reads CASSSDRGQPQHF. The CDR3 DNA sequence: TGTGCCAGCAGCTCGGATCGAGGTCAGCCCCAGCATTTT. Full variable domain (rest looked up from reference TRBV5-5 and TRBJ1-5): DAGVTQSPTHLIKTRGQQVTLRCSPISGHKSVSWYQQVLGQGPQFIFQYYEKEERGRGNFPDRFSARQFPNYSSELNVNALLLGDSALYLCASSSDRGQPQHFGDGTRLSIL.

V and J are TRBV30 and TRBJ2-7; the D gene is possibly TRBD1 (5 bases). The CDR3 sequence is 13 residues long. In germline, CDR1 is GTSNPN, CDR2 SVGIG (reference sequence). Deletions cut 1 base from V and 5 bases from J, with 12 bases between. The CDR3 DNA reads TGTGCCTGGAGTGAAAGGGGTATCCACGAGCAGTACTTC. This codes for CAWSERGIHEQYF.

The chain is built from TRBV5-6 and TRBJ1-2; possible D gene TRBD1, 6 bases. This CDR3 contains 14 residues. Germline V gene lookup returns CDR1 SGHDT and CDR2 YYEEEE. V was trimmed by 6 bases and J by 6 bases, leaving 18 bases between them. Here the CDR3 reads CASIRMLRGNGYTF. For the CDR3, the DNA is TGTGCCAGCATCCGGATGCTCAGGGGAAATGGCTACACCTTC.

In regard to this clone: Germline and junction disagree at one end, which may indicate a read error. This chain links TRBV6-6 with TRBJ2-1; 7 bases match TRBD2. The CDR3 has 15 residues. Germline V gives CDR1 MNHNY, CDR2 SVGAGI (reference sequence). Written as DNA, the CDR3 is TGTGCCGGCAGCTCCGGACTAGGTATCTACAATGAGCAGTTCTTC. It translates to CAGSSGLGIYNEQFF.

This chain links TRBV19 with TRBJ2-3; 7 bases match TRBD2. CDR3 size: 17 residues. Germline V gene sequence: CDR1 LNHDA, CDR2 SQIVND (reference sequence). V shed 3 bases and J 7 bases; nucleotides not matched to a gene: 16. The CDR3 here is CASSIWTSGLFSNTQYF. Here the CDR3 DNA reads TGTGCCAGTAGTATTTGGACATCGGGACTATTTTCCAATACGCAGTATTTT.

This clone was detected only once. The rearrangement joins TRBV7-2 to TRBJ2-3, with D perhaps matching TRBD2 (6 bases). The CDR3 length is 16 residues. Per germline, CDR1 SGHTA and CDR2 FQGNSA. Between the trimmed V and J ends, which lost 0 bases and 2 bases, there was a span of 12 bases. This chain's CDR3 is CASSLAKILATDTQYF. The DNA of the CDR3 is TGTGCCAGCAGCTTAGCGAAGATACTAGCCACAGATACGCAGTATTTT.

The rearrangement joins TRBV28 to TRBJ2-5, with no clear D. V lost 5 bases, J lost 0 bases, and 19 bases lay in between. From germline, CDR1 is MDHEN and CDR2 SYDVKM. The CDR3 contains 17 residues. DNA for the CDR3: TGTGCCAGCAGTCCACATCCCAAGACAAACGACCAAGAGACCCAGTACTTC. Amino acid sequence: CASSPHPKTNDQETQYF.

The chain combines TRBV6-6 with TRBJ2-7; 8 bases are a match to TRBD1. This CDR3 has 14 residues. V shed 5 bases and J 1 base; nucleotides not matched to a gene: 4. Germline CDR1 reads MNHNY; CDR2 reads SVGAGI (reference sequence). The CDR3 DNA reads TGTGCCAGCAGTAGACAGGGGCTTTCCTACGAGCAGTACTTC. This gives the protein CASSRQGLSYEQYF.

The V gene is TRBV6-6, the J gene TRBJ2-1; TRBD2 agrees at 8 bases. V lost 6 bases and J lost 2; bases outside the gene matches: 6. CDR1 is MNHNY, CDR2 SVGAGI, per germline (reference sequence). There are 15 residues in the CDR3. CDR3 protein: CASRTGTRTYNEQFF. The DNA of the CDR3 is TGTGCCAGCAGGACCGGGACTAGGACCTACAATGAGCAGTTCTTC.

This clone has just one count. This rearrangement joins TRBV7-3 to TRBJ2-1, with 9 bases aligning to TRBD2. Per the germline V gene, CDR1 is SGHTA and CDR2 is FQGTGA. CDR3 length: 17 amino acids. J lost 3 bases, V lost 5 bases, and 11 bases had no gene match. CDR3 DNA: TGTGCCAGCAGCGGTAGCGGGAGAGGCGGGGGCTACAATGAGCAGTTCTTC. Translation: CASSGSGRGGGYNEQFF.

This chain links TRBV5-1 with TRBJ2-5; 8 bases are a match to TRBD1. V lost 0 bases, J lost 6 bases, and 4 bases stayed unmatched. The CDR3 loop spans 14 amino acids. The germline V gene encodes CDR1 SGHRS and CDR2 YFSETQ. The CDR3 bases are TGCGCCAGCAGCTTGGCAGGGGGCGGGAAGACCCAGTACTTC. Translation: CASSLAGGGKTQYF.